A selection of T cell receptor beta chains follows, all from one sample in a study of T-cell reconstitution after alpha-beta-depleted transplantation in children. TCRdb reprocessed the PCR reads with MiXCR, giving one entry per CDR3 protein. The data hold around 380,000 distinct CDR3 sequences, with about a tenth observed a single time. Sequenced here: PBMCs from the stem cell graft donor, sampled from the stem cell graft. These receptors were collected from a human donor who donated a stem cell graft to a child with acute myeloid leukemia. Both conserved end residues are part of each CDR3. A D gene is named only where the DNA matches it firmly. Only some rows state a clone size, as once, few, many or a class for expanded clones.

TRBJ2-3 TRBD2 . TRBV20-1 CSARRGRLAGTDTQYF TGCAGTGCTAGGAGGGGGAGACTAGCGGGCACAGATACGCAGTATTTT
TRBJ2-2 TRBD2 many TRBV12-3/TRBV12-4 CASSLGLAGSTGELFF TGTGCCAGCAGTTTGGGACTAGCGGGATCCACCGGGGAGCTGTTTTTT
TRBJ2-2 TRBD1 . TRBV5-1 CASSPSFDRDTGELFF TGCGCCAGCAGCCCCTCCTTTGACAGGGACACCGGGGAGCTGTTTTTT
TRBJ2-2 TRBD2 many TRBV24-1 CATSDPAGEAGELFF TGTGCCACCAGTGATCCAGCGGGAGAGGCCGGGGAGCTGTTTTTT
TRBJ2-3 . few TRBV12-3/TRBV12-4 CASSPPVGDTDTQYF TGTGCCAGCAGTCCCCCGGTGGGGGACACAGATACGCAGTATTTT
TRBJ1-1 TRBD1 . TRBV5-1 CASSLVGTGEVSTEAFF TGCGCCAGCAGCTTGGTTGGGACAGGGGAGGTTAGCACTGAAGCTTTCTTT
TRBJ1-6 . few TRBV7-9 CASSGWTDVGSPLHF TGTGCCAGCAGCGGGTGGACAGACGTTGGTTCACCCCTCCACTTT
TRBJ1-4 . few TRBV5-1 CASSWRGSDEKLFF TGCGCCAGCAGTTGGAGGGGGTCGGATGAAAAACTGTTTTTT
TRBJ2-5 . . TRBV12-3/TRBV12-4 CASSLRRGAEETQYF TGTGCCAGCAGTTTACGCCGGGGGGCTGAGGAGACCCAGTACTTC
TRBJ2-4 TRBD1 . TRBV29-1 CSVRGTVENSQYF TGCAGCGTGAGGGGGACAGTAGAAAACAGTCAGTACTTC
TRBJ2-5 TRBD2 few TRBV27 CASSFSGGYETQYF TGTGCCAGCAGTTTTAGCGGGGGCTACGAGACCCAGTACTTC
TRBJ2-3 . few TRBV4-1 CASSSRLGGAHTDTQYF TGCGCCAGCAGCTCCCGCCTGGGGGGGGCCCACACAGATACGCAGTATTTT
TRBJ1-6 . many TRBV7-9 CASSLGQGGNNSPLHF TGTGCCAGCAGCTTAGGGCAGGGTGGAAATAATTCACCCCTCCACTTT
TRBJ2-3 TRBD2 . TRBV7-2 CASSPLGGGIDF TGTGCCAGCAGCCCGCTGGGGGGGGGTATAGATTTT
TRBJ1-6 TRBD1 . TRBV27 CASSLGQEYAPLHF TGTGCCAGCAGTCTCGGACAGGAGTACGCACCCCTCCACTTT
TRBJ1-1 . . TRBV12-3/TRBV12-4 CASSPRTGLNTEAFF TGTGCCAGCAGTCCCCGGACCGGATTGAACACTGAAGCTTTCTTT
TRBJ2-5 TRBD1 . TRBV7-9 CASSPQGQGEETQYF TGTGCCAGCAGCCCCCAAGGACAGGGAGAAGAGACCCAGTACTTC
TRBJ2-3 . many TRBV3-1 CASSQARVGSDTQYF TGTGCCAGCAGCCAAGCCCGCGTGGGATCAGATACGCAGTATTTT
TRBJ2-5 . . TRBV14 CASSPQGRNRETQYF TGTGCCAGCAGCCCCCAGGGGAGGAATCGAGAGACCCAGTACTTC
TRBJ2-3 TRBD2 few TRBV5-5 CASSLYSGKADTQYF TGTGCCAGCAGCTTATATAGCGGGAAAGCAGATACGCAGTATTTT
TRBJ2-1 . . TRBV7-9 CASRSGWRGHEQFF TGTGCCAGCAGGAGTGGCTGGAGGGGACATGAGCAGTTCTTC
TRBJ2-4 TRBD1 few TRBV11-2 CASSLDLGQGMRNIQYF TGTGCCAGCAGCTTAGATCTTGGACAGGGGATGAGGAACATTCAGTACTTC